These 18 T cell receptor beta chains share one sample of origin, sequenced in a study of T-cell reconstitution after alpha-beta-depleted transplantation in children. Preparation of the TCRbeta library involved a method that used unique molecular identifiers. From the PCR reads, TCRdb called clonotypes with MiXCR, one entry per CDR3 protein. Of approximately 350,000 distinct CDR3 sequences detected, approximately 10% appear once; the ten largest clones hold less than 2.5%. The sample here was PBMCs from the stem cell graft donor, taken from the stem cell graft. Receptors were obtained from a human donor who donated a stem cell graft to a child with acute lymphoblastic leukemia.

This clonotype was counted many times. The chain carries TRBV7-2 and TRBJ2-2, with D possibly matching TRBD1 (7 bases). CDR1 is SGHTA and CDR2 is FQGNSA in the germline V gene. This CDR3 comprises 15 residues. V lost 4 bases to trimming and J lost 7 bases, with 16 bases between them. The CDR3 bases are TGTGCCAGCAGCTCGTCGACAGGGCGGGGCGGGGAGCTGTTTTTT. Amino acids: CASSSSTGRGGELFF.

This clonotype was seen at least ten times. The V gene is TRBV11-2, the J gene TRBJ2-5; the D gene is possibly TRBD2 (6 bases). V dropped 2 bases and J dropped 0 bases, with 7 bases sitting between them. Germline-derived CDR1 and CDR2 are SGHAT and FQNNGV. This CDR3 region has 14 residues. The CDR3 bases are TGTGCCAGCAGCTTATGGAGGGACCAAGAGACCCAGTACTTC. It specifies CASSLWRDQETQYF.

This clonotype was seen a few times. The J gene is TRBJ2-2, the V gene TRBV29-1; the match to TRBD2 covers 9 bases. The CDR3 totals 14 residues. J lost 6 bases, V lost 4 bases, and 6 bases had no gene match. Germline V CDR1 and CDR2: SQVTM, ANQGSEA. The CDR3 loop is CSVAGTSISGELFF. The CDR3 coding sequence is TGCAGCGTTGCTGGGACTAGCATTTCCGGGGAGCTGTTTTTT.

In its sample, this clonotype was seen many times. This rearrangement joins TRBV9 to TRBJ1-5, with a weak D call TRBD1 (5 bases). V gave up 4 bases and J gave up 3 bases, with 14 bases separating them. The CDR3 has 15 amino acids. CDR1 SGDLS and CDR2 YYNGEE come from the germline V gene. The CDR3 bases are TGTGCCAGCAGCCTAGGGACGGCCTCCAATCAGCCCCAGCATTTT. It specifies CASSLGTASNQPQHF.

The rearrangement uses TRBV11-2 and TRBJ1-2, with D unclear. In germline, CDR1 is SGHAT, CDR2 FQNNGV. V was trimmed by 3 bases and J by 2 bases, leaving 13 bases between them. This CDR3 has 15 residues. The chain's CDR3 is CASSLTRTSNYGYTF. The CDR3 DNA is TGTGCCAGCAGCTTGACACGGACGTCGAACTATGGCTACACCTTC. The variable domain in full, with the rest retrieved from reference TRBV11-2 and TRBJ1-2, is EAGVAQSPRYKIIEKRQSVAFWCNPISGHATLYWYQQILGQGPKLLIQFQNNGVVDDSQLPKDRFSAERLKGVDSTLKIQPAKLEDSAVYLCASSLTRTSNYGYTFGSGTRLTVV.

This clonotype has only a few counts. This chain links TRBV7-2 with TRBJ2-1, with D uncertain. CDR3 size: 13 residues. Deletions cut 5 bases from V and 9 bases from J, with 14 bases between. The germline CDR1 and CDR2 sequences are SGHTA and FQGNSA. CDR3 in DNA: TGTGCCAGCAGCCGAGGCGTAGACGGTGAGCAGTTCTTC. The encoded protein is CASSRGVDGEQFF.

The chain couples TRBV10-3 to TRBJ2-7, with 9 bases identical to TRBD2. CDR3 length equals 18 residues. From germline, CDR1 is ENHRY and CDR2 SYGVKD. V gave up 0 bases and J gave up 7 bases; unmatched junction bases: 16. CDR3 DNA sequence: TGTGCCATCAGTGAGTCCTTGGGAGGGCCTAGCGGGATCGGGGAGCAGTACTTC. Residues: CAISESLGGPSGIGEQYF.

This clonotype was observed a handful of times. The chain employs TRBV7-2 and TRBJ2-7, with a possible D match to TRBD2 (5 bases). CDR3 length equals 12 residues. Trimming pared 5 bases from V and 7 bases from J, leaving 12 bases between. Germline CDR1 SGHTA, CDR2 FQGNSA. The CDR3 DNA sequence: TGTGCCAGCAGCGGACTCATGAAGGAGCAGTACTTC. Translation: CASSGLMKEQYF.

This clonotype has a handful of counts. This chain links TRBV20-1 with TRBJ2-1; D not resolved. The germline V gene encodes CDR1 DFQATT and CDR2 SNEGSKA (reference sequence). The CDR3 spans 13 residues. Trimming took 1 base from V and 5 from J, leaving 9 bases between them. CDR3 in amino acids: CSARGLSDNEQFF. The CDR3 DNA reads TGCAGTGCTAGAGGGCTCAGTGACAATGAGCAGTTCTTC.

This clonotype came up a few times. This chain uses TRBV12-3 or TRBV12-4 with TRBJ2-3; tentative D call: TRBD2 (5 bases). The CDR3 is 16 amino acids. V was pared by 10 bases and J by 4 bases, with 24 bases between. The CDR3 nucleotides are TGTGCCACCCAAGTCCAAGGCGGCGGGCGTCCAGATACGCAGTATTTT. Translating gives CATQVQGGGRPDTQYF.

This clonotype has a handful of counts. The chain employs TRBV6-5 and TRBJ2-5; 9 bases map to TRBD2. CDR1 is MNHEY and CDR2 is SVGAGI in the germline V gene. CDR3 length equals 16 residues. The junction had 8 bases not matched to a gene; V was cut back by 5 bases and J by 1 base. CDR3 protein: CASSHRRTSVQETQYF. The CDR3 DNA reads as TGTGCCAGCAGTCACCGCCGGACTAGCGTCCAAGAGACCCAGTACTTC.

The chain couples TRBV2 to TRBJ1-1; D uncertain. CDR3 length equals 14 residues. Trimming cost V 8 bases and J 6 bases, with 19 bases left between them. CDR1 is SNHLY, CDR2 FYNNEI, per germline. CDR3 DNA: TGTGCCAGCGATCCCGGCTCGGGATGGGCTGAAGCTTTCTTT. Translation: CASDPGSGWAEAFF.

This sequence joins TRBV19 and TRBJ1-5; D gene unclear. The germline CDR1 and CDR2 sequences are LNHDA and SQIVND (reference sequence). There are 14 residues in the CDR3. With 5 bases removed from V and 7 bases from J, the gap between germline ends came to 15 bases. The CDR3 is CASSHGRSYQPQHF. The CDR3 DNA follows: TGTGCCAGTAGTCACGGCAGGTCTTACCAGCCCCAGCATTTT.

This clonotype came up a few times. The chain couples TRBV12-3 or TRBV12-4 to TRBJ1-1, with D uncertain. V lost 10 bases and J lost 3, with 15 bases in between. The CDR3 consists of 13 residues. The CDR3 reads CATYASPYTEAFF. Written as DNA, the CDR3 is TGTGCCACCTACGCCTCTCCGTACACTGAAGCTTTCTTT.

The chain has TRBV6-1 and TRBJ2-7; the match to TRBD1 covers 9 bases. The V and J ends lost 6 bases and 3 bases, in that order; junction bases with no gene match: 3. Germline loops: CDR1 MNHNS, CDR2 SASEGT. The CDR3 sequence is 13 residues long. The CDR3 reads CASRMGQGYEQYF. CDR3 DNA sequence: TGTGCCAGCAGGATGGGACAGGGCTACGAGCAGTACTTC.

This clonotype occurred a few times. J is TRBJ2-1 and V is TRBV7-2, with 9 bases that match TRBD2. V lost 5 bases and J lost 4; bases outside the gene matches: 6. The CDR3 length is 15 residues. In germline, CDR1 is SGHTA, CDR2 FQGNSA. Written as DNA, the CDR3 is TGTGCCAGCAGCGCCATGACTAGCGGATACAATGAGCAGTTCTTC. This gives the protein CASSAMTSGYNEQFF.

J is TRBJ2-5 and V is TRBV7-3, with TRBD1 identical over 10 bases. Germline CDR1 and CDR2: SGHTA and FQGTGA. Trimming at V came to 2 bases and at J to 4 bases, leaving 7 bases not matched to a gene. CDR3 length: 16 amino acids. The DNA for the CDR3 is TGTGCCAGCAGCTTAGGGGGGACAGGGGTAGGAGAGACCCAGTACTTC. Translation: CASSLGGTGVGETQYF.

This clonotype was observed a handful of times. The CDR3 reads CASAMTAAPSTDTQYF. For the CDR3, the DNA is TGTGCCAGCGCAATGACGGCAGCCCCAAGCACAGATACGCAGTATTTT. The chain has TRBV9 and TRBJ2-3; D gene unclear. The CDR3 loop spans 16 amino acids. The germline V gene encodes CDR1 SGDLS and CDR2 YYNGEE. Trimming took 7 bases from V and 0 from J, leaving 18 bases between them.